The 22 T cell receptor beta chains presented below share a single source sample, sequenced in a study of blood T cell repertoires in COVID-19. Libraries were prepared by immunoSEQ multiplex PCR; TCRdb keeps only in-frame clonotypes and omits some of them. The sample carries about 200,000 clones, roughly 85% recorded once. Sequenced: peripheral blood. The origin of the receptors is a woman aged 70-85 years with COVID-19, enrolled during active disease.

This clone came up once. V usage is TRBV19 and J usage is TRBJ1-5, with TRBD1 matching 7 bases. V lost 3 bases, J lost 6 bases, and 14 bases stayed unmatched. This CDR3 region has 17 residues. Germline V CDR1 and CDR2: LNHDA, SQIVND (reference sequence). The CDR3 reads CASSIGSEGAGGQPQHF. The DNA for the CDR3 is TGTGCCAGTAGTATCGGCTCTGAGGGGGCAGGAGGTCAGCCCCAGCATTTT. Looking up the rest from reference TRBV19 and TRBJ1-5 gives the full variable domain: DGGITQSPKYLFRKEGQNVTLSCEQNLNHDAMYWYRQDPGQGLRLIYYSQIVNDFQKGDIAEGYSVSREKKESFPLTVTSAQKNPTAFYLCASSIGSEGAGGQPQHFGDGTRLSIL.

The V call is TRBV7-6, the J call TRBJ2-2, with 8 bases matching TRBD1. The CDR3 covers 16 residues. Unmatched junction bases numbered 6, after V lost 2 bases and J lost 4 bases. Germline values: CDR1 SGHVS, CDR2 FNYEAQ. The CDR3 loop is CASSLLIQGVTGELFF. The CDR3 bases are TGTGCCAGCAGCTTACTAATACAGGGGGTCACCGGGGAGCTGTTTTTT.

This chain joins TRBV24-1 and TRBJ1-1, with 8 nucleotides matching TRBD1. V was clipped by 9 bases and J by 4 bases; unmatched bases: 6. The CDR3 is made up of 13 amino acids. Germline V CDR1 and CDR2: KGHDR, SFDVKD. Written as DNA, the CDR3 is TGTGCCACCCTGACTACAGGGGGCACTGAAGCTTTCTTT. It translates to CATLTTGGTEAFF.

V usage is TRBV6-1 and J usage is TRBJ1-1; 9 bases fit TRBD1. With 3 bases clipped from V and 6 bases from J, the junction kept 5 bases outside the gene matches. The length of the CDR3 is 14 residues. Germline V lookup: CDR1 MNHNS, CDR2 SASEGT. The chain's CDR3 is CASSEGTGFPEAFF. The CDR3 region has the DNA TGTGCCAGCAGTGAGGGGACAGGGTTTCCTGAAGCTTTCTTT.

V is TRBV7-3 and J is TRBJ1-1, with D perhaps TRBD1 (6 bases). The germline V gene has CDR1 SGHTA and CDR2 FQGTGA. CDR3 length: 15 amino acids. Trimming stripped 5 bases from V and 0 bases from J, with 13 bases between. CDR3 loop: CASSPTGQMNTEAFF. The CDR3 DNA sequence: TGTGCCAGCAGCCCAACTGGACAGATGAACACTGAAGCTTTCTTT.

The V and J genes are TRBV7-3 and TRBJ1-2; D gene ambiguous. This CDR3 comprises 13 residues. With 5 bases removed from V and 8 bases from J, the gap between germline ends came to 15 bases. CDR1 is SGHTA and CDR2 is FQGTGA in the germline V gene. The CDR3 sequence is CASSRQEDGGYTF. The DNA for the CDR3 is TGTGCCAGCAGCCGCCAGGAGGACGGCGGCTACACCTTC.

The CDR3 loop reads CAISEPTGVSNYGYTF. CDR3 coding DNA: TGTGCCATCAGTGAGCCAACAGGGGTTTCTAACTATGGCTACACCTTC. V usage is TRBV10-3 and J usage is TRBJ1-2; 7 bases are a match to TRBD1. The CDR3 has 16 amino acids. Germline V CDR1 and CDR2: ENHRY, SYGVKD. V lost 2 bases to trimming and J lost 0 bases; unmatched junction nucleotides: 6.

The chain links TRBV6-6 to TRBJ2-7; TRBD1 agrees at 9 bases. J was trimmed by 5 bases and V by 6 bases; bases with no gene match: 5. Germline V CDR1 and CDR2: MNHNY, SVGAGI (reference sequence). CDR3 length: 13 amino acids. CDR3 DNA: TGTGCCAGCAGGGACAGGGGTGGTAACGAGCAGTACTTC. Translation gives CASRDRGGNEQYF.

V and J are TRBV4-2 and TRBJ1-3; D is uncertain. There are 15 residues in the CDR3. Deletions cut 1 base from V and 5 bases from J, with 12 bases between. CDR1 and CDR2 (germline): LGHNA, YNFKEQ. As DNA, the CDR3 is TGTGCCAGCAGCCAAGGGGAGGCAAGGAGAAACACCATATATTTT. Protein: CASSQGEARRNTIYF.

The chain combines TRBV7-2 with TRBJ1-2; a possible D gene is TRBD1 (6 bases). Trimming stripped 1 base from V and 8 bases from J, with 11 bases between. The V gene's germline CDR1 is SGHTA and CDR2 FQGNSA. The CDR3 loop spans 13 amino acids. As DNA, the CDR3 is TGTGCCAGCAGCTTAGTAACAGGGAAGGGCTACACCTTC. It yields the protein CASSLVTGKGYTF.

This chain links TRBV7-9 with TRBJ1-1; TRBD1 matches 9 bases. CDR3 length: 17 amino acids. V lost 1 base, J lost 3 bases, and 9 bases stayed unmatched. The germline V gene has CDR1 SEHNR and CDR2 FQNEAQ (reference sequence). CDR3 residues: CASSLDYRGRRDTEAFF. The CDR3 nucleotides are TGTGCCAGCAGCTTAGACTACAGGGGGCGCCGGGACACTGAAGCTTTCTTT.

In this sample, this clone turned up once. V and J are TRBV3-1 (or the pseudogene TRBV3-2) and TRBJ2-3; a possible D gene is TRBD2 (7 bases). CDR3 size: 16 residues. The germline V and J ends were trimmed by 0 bases and 6 bases, with 16 bases remaining between them. Germline CDR1 reads LGHDT; CDR2 reads YNNKEL (reference sequence). CDR3 protein: CASSQEWRGRGDTQYF. CDR3 nucleotide sequence: TGTGCCAGCAGCCAAGAATGGCGGGGGCGGGGGGATACGCAGTATTTT.

For this clone: The sample has other DNA sequences that encode this CDR3 too. The genes are TRBV19 and TRBJ1-4; 11 bases are shared with TRBD1. V shed 4 bases, J shed 7 bases, and the junction held 2 bases outside the gene matches. The CDR3 runs 14 residues. CDR1 and CDR2 from the germline V gene are LNHDA and SQIVND (reference sequence). CDR3 in amino acids: CASSTGQGAEKLFF. The DNA for the CDR3 is TGTGCCAGTAGTACTGGACAGGGGGCTGAAAAACTGTTTTTT.

V and J are TRBV5-4 and TRBJ1-3; D ambiguous. Per germline, CDR1 SGHNT and CDR2 YYREEE (reference sequence). Trimming took off 7 bases at V and 6 bases at J, with 20 bases between the two ends. The CDR3 length is 15 residues. CDR3 sequence: CASEVSPGLENTIYF. CDR3 DNA: TGTGCCAGCGAAGTTTCCCCGGGGTTGGAAAACACCATATATTTT.

The chain uses TRBV4-3 and TRBJ1-3, with 8 bases fitting TRBD1. Per germline, CDR1 LGHNA and CDR2 YSLEER. The trim removed 2 bases at V and 0 bases at J, leaving 6 bases unmatched. This CDR3 contains 17 residues. Here the CDR3 DNA reads TGCGCCAGCAGCCAACATAGGACAGGGACCTCTGGAAACACCATATATTTT. Its protein is CASSQHRTGTSGNTIYF.

This chain joins TRBV12-3 or TRBV12-4 and TRBJ1-2, with no clear D. The V end was cut by 2 bases, the J end by 8 bases, with 9 bases between. The CDR3 contains 12 residues. Written as DNA, the CDR3 is TGTGCCAGCAGTTTAATTTATAAAGGCTACACCTTC. It codes for CASSLIYKGYTF.

The V call is TRBV11-3, the J call TRBJ2-3, with D possibly TRBD1 on 6 matching bases. CDR1 and CDR2 (germline): SGHNT, YENEEA. The ends were cut back, 1 base at V and 4 bases at J, with 21 bases in the middle. The CDR3 covers 18 residues. The CDR3 loop is CASSLVLFFGEGADTQYF. As DNA, the CDR3 is TGTGCCAGCAGCTTAGTCCTATTCTTCGGAGAGGGGGCAGATACGCAGTATTTT.

The rearrangement uses TRBV3-1 (or the pseudogene TRBV3-2) and TRBJ1-5; a possible D gene is TRBD1 (5 bases). Trimming stripped 4 bases from V and 4 bases from J, with 14 bases between. CDR3 length equals 15 residues. The germline CDR1 and CDR2 sequences are LGHDT and YNNKEL (reference sequence). CDR3 sequence: CASSLFRDSNQPQHF. CDR3 nucleotide sequence: TGTGCCAGCAGCCTATTCAGGGACTCTAATCAGCCCCAGCATTTT.

This rearrangement joins TRBV25-1 to TRBJ2-1; D is unresolved. This CDR3 comprises 13 residues. Trimming took 6 bases from V and 6 from J, leaving 12 bases between them. The germline V gene has CDR1 MGHDK and CDR2 SYGVNS. CDR3 DNA: TGTGCCAGCAGCAGGCACGGTCTCAATGAGCAGTTCTTC. Translating it yields CASSRHGLNEQFF.

The DNA of the CDR3 is TGTGCCAGCAGCTTAAAGGGTGCCAGGGATTCGGTTGGCTACACCTTC. The encoded protein is CASSLKGARDSVGYTF. The rearrangement links TRBV7-2 to TRBJ1-2, with D possibly being TRBD1 (5 bases). With 2 bases removed from V and 7 bases from J, the gap between germline ends came to 20 bases. Germline V gives CDR1 SGHTA, CDR2 FQGNSA. The CDR3 is made up of 16 amino acids.

This clone has only a few counts. This chain joins TRBV19 and TRBJ2-7; D perhaps matches TRBD1 (8 bases). Germline V gene sequence: CDR1 LNHDA, CDR2 SQIVND (reference sequence). The length of the CDR3 is 13 residues. V was shortened by 4 bases and J by 7 bases, with 14 bases between the two germline ends. CDR3 sequence reads: CASSTQGEGEQYF. The CDR3 DNA sequence: TGTGCCAGTAGTACACAGGGGGAGGGGGAGCAGTACTTC.

The V and J genes are TRBV4-2 and TRBJ2-3, with D possibly being TRBD2 (6 bases). CDR3 size: 16 residues. Trimming pared 4 bases from V and 2 bases from J, leaving 16 bases between. CDR1 and CDR2 (germline): LGHNA, YNFKEQ. CDR3 region: CASSLSSRGFTDTQYF. The DNA of the CDR3 is TGTGCCAGCAGCCTCTCCTCACGGGGGTTCACAGATACGCAGTATTTT.